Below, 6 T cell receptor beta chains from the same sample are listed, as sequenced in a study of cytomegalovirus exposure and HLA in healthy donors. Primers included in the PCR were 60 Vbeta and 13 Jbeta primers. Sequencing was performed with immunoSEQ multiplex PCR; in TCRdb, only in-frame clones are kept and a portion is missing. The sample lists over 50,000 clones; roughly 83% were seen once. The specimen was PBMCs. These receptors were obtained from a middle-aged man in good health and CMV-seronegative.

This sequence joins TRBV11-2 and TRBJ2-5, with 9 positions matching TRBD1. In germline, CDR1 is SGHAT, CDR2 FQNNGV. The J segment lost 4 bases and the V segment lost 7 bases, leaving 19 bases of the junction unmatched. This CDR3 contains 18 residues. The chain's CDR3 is CASKHGPGQGAFGETQYF. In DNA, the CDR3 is TGTGCCAGCAAACACGGTCCGGGACAGGGTGCGTTTGGAGAGACCCAGTACTTC. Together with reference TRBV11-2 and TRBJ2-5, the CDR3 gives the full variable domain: EAGVAQSPRYKIIEKRQSVAFWCNPISGHATLYWYQQILGQGPKLLIQFQNNGVVDDSQLPKDRFSAERLKGVDSTLKIQPAKLEDSAVYLCASKHGPGQGAFGETQYFGPGTRLLVL.

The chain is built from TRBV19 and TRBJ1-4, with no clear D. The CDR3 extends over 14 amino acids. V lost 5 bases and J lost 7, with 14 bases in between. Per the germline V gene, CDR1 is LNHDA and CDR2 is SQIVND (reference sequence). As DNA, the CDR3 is TGTGCCAGTAGTGACACTGTACGTGGTGAAAAACTGTTTTTT. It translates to CASSDTVRGEKLFF.

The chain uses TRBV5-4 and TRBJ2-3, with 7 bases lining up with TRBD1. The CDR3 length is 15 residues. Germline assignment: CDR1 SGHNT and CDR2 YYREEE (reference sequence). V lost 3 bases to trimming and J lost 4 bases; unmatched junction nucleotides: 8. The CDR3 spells CASSYKTGPADTQYF. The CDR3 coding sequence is TGTGCCAGCAGCTATAAGACAGGGCCCGCAGATACGCAGTATTTT.

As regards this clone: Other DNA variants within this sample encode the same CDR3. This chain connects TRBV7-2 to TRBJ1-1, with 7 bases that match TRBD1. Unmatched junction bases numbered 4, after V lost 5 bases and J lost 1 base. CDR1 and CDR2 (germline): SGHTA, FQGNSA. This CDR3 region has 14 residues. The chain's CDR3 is CASSPRQGNTEAFF. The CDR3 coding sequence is TGTGCCAGCAGCCCGCGACAGGGGAACACTGAAGCTTTCTTT.

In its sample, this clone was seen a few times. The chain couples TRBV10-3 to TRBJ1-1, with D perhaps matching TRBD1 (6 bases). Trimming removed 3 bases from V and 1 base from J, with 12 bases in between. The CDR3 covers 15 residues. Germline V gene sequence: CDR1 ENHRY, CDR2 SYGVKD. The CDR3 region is CAISDAGAWNTEAFF. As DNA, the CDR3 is TGTGCCATCAGTGATGCAGGGGCGTGGAACACTGAAGCTTTCTTT.

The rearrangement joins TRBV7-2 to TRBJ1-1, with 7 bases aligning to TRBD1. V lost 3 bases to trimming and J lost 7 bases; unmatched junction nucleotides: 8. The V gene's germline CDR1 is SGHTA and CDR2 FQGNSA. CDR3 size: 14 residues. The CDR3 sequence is CASSFGGDSLEAFF. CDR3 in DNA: TGTGCCAGCAGCTTTGGAGGGGACAGCCTTGAAGCTTTCTTT.